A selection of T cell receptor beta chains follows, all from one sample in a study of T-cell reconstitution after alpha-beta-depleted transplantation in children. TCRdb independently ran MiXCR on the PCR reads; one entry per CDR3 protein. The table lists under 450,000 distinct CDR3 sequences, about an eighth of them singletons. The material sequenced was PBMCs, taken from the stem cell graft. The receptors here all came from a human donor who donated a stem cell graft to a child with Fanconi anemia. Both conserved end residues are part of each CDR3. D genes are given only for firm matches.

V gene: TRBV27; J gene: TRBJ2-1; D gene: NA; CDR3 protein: CASSGLQGHFYNEQFF
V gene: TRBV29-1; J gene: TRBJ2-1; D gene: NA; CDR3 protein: CSVEWNNGQFF
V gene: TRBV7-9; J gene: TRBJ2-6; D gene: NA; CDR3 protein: CASRQSSISGANVLTF
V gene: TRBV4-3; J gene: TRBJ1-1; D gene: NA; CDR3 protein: CASSPNKINTEAFF
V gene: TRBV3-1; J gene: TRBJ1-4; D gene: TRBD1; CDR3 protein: CASSRTGVTEKLFF
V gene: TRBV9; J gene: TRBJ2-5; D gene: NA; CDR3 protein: CASSVATSGGHQETQYF
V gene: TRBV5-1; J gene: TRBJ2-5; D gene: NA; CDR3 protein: CASSSPDGPETQYF
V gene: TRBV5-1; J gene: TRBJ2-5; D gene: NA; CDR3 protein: CASSLEDGLETQYF
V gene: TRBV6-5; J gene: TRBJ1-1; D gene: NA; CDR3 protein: CASSHRPQGSMNTEAFF
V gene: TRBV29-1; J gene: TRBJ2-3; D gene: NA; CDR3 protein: CSVEELGRPQYF
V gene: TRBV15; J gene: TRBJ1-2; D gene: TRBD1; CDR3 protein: CATSRTGGADGYTF
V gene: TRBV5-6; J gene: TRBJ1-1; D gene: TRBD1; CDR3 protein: CASSLGQGAVAFF
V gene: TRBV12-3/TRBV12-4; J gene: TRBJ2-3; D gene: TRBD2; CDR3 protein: CASSLAQGLAGTDTQYF
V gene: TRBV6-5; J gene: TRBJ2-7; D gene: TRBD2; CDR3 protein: CASSYSGGEYEQYF
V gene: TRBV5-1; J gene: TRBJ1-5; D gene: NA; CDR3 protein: CASSLTGTGDQPQHF
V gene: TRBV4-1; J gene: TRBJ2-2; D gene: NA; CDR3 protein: CASSRQVQAELFF
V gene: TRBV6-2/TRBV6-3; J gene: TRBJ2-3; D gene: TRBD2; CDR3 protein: CASSYHPLAGVVTDTQYF
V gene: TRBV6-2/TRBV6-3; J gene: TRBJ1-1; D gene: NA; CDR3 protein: CASSAQRNTEAFF
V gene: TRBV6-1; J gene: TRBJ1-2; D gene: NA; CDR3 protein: CASSEEENYGYTF
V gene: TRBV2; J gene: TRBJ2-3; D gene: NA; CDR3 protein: CASSFWGELSTDTQYF
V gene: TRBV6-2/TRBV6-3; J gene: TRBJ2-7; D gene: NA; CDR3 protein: CASSYSVGQEYF
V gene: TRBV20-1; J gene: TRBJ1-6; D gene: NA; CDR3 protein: CSAKQGWNSPLHF
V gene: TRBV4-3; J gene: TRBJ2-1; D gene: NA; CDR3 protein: CASSQYRVSYNEQFF
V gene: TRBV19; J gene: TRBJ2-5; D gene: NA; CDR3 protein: CASSIQRQETQYF
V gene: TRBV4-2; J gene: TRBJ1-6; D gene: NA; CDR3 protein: CASSQDGASSYNSPLHF
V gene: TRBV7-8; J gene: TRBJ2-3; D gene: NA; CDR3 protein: CASSFPQSGPDTQYF
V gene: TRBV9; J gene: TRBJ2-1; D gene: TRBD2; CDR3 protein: CASSVGRGGSYNEQFF
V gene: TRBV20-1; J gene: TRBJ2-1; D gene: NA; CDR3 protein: CSARGDSNYNEQFF